This entry lists 14 T cell receptor beta chains sequenced from one sample in a study of cytomegalovirus exposure and HLA in healthy donors. 13 Jbeta primers and 60 Vbeta primers were used for the PCR. Clones were read by immunoSEQ multiplex PCR, and TCRdb kept only the in-frame ones, dropping some. This sample has some 150,000 clones; 80% to 85% occur once, and the top ten carry nearly 3.5%. Sequencing was carried out using PBMCs. The receptors come from a male donor in good health and CMV-seronegative.

The chain recombines TRBV13 with TRBJ2-3; TRBD2 matches at 11 bases. Losses at the gene ends were 4 bases for V and 2 bases for J; bases not matched to a gene: 14. The CDR3 loop spans 19 amino acids. Per the germline V gene, CDR1 is PRHDT and CDR2 is FYEKMQ (reference sequence). The CDR3 DNA is TGTGCCAGCAGCTCACCCTCGGGGCTAGCGGGGGGACCCACAGATACGCAGTATTTT. It translates to CASSSPSGLAGGPTDTQYF.

The chain carries TRBV5-6 and TRBJ2-5; 7 positions agree with TRBD1. CDR1 and CDR2 (germline): SGHDT, YYEEEE. This CDR3 contains 16 residues. Trimming at V came to 1 base and at J to 2 bases, leaving 8 bases not matched to a gene. The CDR3, as DNA: TGTGCCAGCAGCTTGAACACAGGGGTGGAGCAAGAGACCCAGTACTTC. Its translation is CASSLNTGVEQETQYF.

This clone was found a few times. V gene TRBV2 combines with J gene TRBJ1-5, with D uncertain. CDR1 is SNHLY and CDR2 is FYNNEI in the germline V gene. This CDR3 has 14 amino acids. The V end lost 3 bases, the J end lost 0 bases, and 6 bases lay between the germline ends. The CDR3 protein is CASSDLNSNQPQHF. CDR3 coding DNA: TGTGCCAGCAGTGACCTTAATAGCAATCAGCCCCAGCATTTT. The variable domain in full, completed from reference TRBV2 and TRBJ1-5, reads EPEVTQTPSHQVTQMGQEVILRCVPISNHLYFYWYRQILGQKVEFLVSFYNNEISEKSEIFDDQFSVERPDGSNFTLKIRSTKLEDSAMYFCASSDLNSNQPQHFGDGTRLSIL.

This clone has just one count. The chain uses TRBV5-1 and TRBJ2-7, with D maybe TRBD2 (5 bases). Germline V lookup: CDR1 SGHRS, CDR2 YFSETQ. V was shortened by 1 base and J by 5 bases, with 10 bases between the two germline ends. The CDR3 runs to 13 residues. CDR3 sequence (DNA): TGCGCCAGCAGCTTGTGGGAGTACAACGAGCAGTACTTC. Amino acids: CASSLWEYNEQYF.

The chain combines TRBV29-1 with TRBJ1-2; unclear D gene. CDR1 and CDR2 from the germline V gene are SQVTM and ANQGSEA. V gave up 4 bases and J gave up 8 bases, with 8 bases separating them. The CDR3 is 10 amino acids. The DNA of the CDR3 is TGCAGCGTTGTTGGAGAAGGCTACACCTTC. Translated: CSVVGEGYTF.

This clone was seen only once. This chain links TRBV5-1 with TRBJ1-3; D gene uncertain. Germline CDR1 and CDR2: SGHRS and YFSETQ. The CDR3 loop spans 16 amino acids. V lost 3 bases and J 0 bases, leaving 13 bases between the germline ends. CDR3 DNA sequence: TGCGCCAGCAGCTCGGGGTCAGAGAGCTCTGGAAACACCATATATTTT. Translating it yields CASSSGSESSGNTIYF.

This chain connects TRBV9 to TRBJ2-1, with D unclear. V lost 0 bases and J 6 bases, leaving 4 bases between the germline ends. Germline CDR1 and CDR2: SGDLS and YYNGEE. The CDR3 spans 12 residues. For the CDR3, the DNA is TGTGCCAGCAGCGTAGGGCTCAATGAGCAGTTCTTC. It encodes CASSVGLNEQFF.

V gene TRBV12-1 combines with J gene TRBJ2-3; TRBD1 is taken as the D call from the table, unchecked against the DNA. TRBV12-1 is a known pseudogene. The CDR3 sequence is 15 residues long. CDR3 protein: CASRGTTELEDTQYF. For the CDR3, the DNA is TGTGCCAGCAGGGGGACAACTGAACTAGAAGATACGCAGTATTTT.

The rearrangement joins TRBV28 to TRBJ2-7; possibly TRBD1 for D (5 bases). V was pared by 6 bases and J by 1 base, with 13 bases between. The CDR3 consists of 14 residues. CDR1 is MDHEN, CDR2 SYDVKM, per germline. CDR3 bases: TGTGCCAGCAGCGGGCAGGGCAAGTCCTACGAGCAGTACTTC. Amino acids: CASSGQGKSYEQYF.

The V call is TRBV19, the J call TRBJ1-2; 7 nucleotides match TRBD1. The ends lost 6 bases at V and 2 bases at J; junction bases unmatched: 3. Germline CDR1 is LNHDA and CDR2 is SQIVND (reference sequence). The CDR3 extends over 13 amino acids. CDR3 protein: CASRLQGNYGYTF. The CDR3 nucleotides are TGTGCCAGTAGGTTACAGGGGAACTATGGCTACACCTTC.

This chain connects TRBV4-3 to TRBJ1-2; D may be TRBD1 (5 bases). Germline CDR1 is LGHNA and CDR2 is YSLEER. This CDR3 has 14 amino acids. V lost 0 bases and J lost 11, with 16 bases in between. The CDR3 bases are TGCGCCAGCAGCCAAGAGTGGGTCCTTGGGGCTTACACCTTC. Its translation is CASSQEWVLGAYTF.

The sample holds a few counts of this clone. At one of its ends the junction is not consistent with the germline gene, which may arise from a read error. The chain employs TRBV28 and TRBJ1-1; 7 bases line up with TRBD1. The CDR3 totals 15 residues. Germline V gene lookup returns CDR1 MDHEN and CDR2 SYDVKM. Here the CDR3 DNA reads TGTGCCAGCAGATGGGACAGACGAGTAGACACCGAAGCTTTCTTT. Its protein product is CASRWDRRVDTEAFF.

V gene TRBV11-1 combines with J gene TRBJ2-5; weak D call: TRBD1 (5 bases). This CDR3 has 14 amino acids. Deletions cut 5 bases from V and 5 bases from J, with 15 bases between. From germline, CDR1 is SGHAT and CDR2 FQDESV (reference sequence). As DNA, the CDR3 is TGTGCCAGCAGCCCAATGGGGCAGCGTGAGACCCAGTACTTC. Residues: CASSPMGQRETQYF.

Turning to this clone: Sequence at one end of the junction differs from germline and may be a read error. V is TRBV7-9 and J is TRBJ2-3; TRBD2 might be the D (5 bases). This CDR3 is built from 14 residues. CDR1 and CDR2 (germline): SEHNR, FQNEAQ (reference sequence). DNA for the CDR3: TGTTCCAGCAGCTTAGCGTGGCCCCCGGATACGCAGTATTTT. Protein sequence: CSSSLAWPPDTQYF.